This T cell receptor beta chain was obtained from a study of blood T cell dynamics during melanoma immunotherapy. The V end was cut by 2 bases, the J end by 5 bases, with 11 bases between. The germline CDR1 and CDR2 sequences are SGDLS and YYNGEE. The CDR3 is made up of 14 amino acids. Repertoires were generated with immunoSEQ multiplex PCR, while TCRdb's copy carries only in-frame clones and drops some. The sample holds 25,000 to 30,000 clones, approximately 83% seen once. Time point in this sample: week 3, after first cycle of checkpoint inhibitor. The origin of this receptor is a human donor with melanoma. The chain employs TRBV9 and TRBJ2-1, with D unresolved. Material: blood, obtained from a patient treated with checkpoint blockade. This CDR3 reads CASSVQYGNNEQFF. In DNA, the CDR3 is TGTGCCAGCAGCGTCCAGTATGGAAACAATGAGCAGTTCTTC.